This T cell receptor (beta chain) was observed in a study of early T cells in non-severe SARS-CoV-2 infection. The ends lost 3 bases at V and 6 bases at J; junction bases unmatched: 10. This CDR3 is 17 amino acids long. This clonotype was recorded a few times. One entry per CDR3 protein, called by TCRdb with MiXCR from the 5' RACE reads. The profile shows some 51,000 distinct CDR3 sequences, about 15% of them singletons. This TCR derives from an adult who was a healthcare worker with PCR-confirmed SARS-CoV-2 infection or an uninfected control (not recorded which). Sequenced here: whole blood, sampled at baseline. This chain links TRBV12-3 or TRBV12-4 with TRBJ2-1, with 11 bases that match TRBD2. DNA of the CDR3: TGTGCCAGCAGTTTTGGAACTAGCGGGAGCAGGGGCAATGAGCAGTTCTTC. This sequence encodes CASSFGTSGSRGNEQFF.